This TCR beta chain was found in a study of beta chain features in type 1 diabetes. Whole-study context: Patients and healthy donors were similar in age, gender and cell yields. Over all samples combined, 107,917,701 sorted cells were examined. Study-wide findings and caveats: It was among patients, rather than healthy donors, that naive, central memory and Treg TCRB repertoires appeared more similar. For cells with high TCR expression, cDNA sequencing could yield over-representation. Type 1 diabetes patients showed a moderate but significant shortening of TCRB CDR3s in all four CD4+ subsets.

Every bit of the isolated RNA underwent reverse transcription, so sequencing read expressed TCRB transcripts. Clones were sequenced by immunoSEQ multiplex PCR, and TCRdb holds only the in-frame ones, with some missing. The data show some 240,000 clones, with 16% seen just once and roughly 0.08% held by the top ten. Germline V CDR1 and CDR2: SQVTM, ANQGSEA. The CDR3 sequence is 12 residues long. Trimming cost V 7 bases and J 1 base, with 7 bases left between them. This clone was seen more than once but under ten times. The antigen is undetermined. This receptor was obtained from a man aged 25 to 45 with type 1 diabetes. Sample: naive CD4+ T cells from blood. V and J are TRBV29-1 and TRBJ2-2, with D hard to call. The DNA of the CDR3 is TGCAGCGGGGGTCGGAACACCGGGGAGCTGTTTTTT. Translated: CSGGRNTGELFF.